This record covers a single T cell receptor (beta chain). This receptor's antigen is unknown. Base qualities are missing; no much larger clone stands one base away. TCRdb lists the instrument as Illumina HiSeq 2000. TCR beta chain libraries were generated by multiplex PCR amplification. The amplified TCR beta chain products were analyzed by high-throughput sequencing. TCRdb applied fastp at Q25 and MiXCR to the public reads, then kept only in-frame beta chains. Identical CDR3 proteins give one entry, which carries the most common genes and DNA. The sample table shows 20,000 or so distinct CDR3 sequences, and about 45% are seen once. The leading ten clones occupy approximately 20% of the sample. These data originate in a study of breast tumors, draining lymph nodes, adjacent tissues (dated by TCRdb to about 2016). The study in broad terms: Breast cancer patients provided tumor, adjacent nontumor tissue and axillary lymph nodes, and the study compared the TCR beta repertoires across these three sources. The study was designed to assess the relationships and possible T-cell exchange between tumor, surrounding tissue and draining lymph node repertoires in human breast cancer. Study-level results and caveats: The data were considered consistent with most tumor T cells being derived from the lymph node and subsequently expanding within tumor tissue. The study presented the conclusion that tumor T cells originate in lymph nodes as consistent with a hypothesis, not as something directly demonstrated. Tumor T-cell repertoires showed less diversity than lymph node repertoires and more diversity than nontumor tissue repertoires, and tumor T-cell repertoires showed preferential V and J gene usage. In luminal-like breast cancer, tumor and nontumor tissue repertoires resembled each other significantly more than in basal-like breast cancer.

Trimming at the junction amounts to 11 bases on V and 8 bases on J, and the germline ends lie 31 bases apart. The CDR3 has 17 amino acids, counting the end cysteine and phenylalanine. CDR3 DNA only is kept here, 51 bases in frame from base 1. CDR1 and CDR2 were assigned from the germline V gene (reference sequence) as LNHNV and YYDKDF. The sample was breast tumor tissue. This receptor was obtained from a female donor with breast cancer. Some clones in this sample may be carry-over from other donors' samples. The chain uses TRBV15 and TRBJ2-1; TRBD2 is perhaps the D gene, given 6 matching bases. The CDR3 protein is CAVSRDDGGLDRDEQFF. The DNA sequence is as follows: TGTGCCGTCAGCAGAGACGATGGGGGACTGGATCGCGATGAGCAGTTCTTC.